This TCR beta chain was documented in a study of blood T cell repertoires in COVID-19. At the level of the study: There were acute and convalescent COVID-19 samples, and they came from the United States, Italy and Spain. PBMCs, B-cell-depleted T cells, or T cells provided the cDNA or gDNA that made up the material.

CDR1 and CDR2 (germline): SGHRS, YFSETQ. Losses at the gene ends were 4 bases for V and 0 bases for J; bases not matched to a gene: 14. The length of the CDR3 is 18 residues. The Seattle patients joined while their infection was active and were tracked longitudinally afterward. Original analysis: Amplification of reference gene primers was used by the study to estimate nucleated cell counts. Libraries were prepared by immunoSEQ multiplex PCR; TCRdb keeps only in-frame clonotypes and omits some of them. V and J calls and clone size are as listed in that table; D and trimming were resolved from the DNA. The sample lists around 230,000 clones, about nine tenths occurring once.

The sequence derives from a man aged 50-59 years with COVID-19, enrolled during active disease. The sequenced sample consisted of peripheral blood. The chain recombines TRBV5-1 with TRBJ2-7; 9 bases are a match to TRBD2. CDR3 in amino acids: CASSLTVAGASSSYEQYF. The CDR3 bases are TGCGCCAGCAGCCTAACGGTAGCGGGGGCCTCAAGCTCCTACGAGCAGTACTTC.